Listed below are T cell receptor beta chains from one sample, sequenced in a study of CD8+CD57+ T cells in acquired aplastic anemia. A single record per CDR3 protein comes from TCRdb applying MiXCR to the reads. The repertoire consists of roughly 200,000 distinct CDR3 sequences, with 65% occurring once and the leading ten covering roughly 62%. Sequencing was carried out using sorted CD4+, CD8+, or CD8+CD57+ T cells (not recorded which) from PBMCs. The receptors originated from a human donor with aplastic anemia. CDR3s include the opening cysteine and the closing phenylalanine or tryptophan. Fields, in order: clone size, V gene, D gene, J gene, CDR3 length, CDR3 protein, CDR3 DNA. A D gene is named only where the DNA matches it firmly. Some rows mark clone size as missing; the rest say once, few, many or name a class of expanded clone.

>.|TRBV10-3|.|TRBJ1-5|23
CAISSSGGQYYRRLRFNRQPQHF
TGTGCCATCAGTTCTAGCGGGGGCCAATATTATAGGAGGCTTCGGTTTAATCGCCAGCCCCAGCATTTT
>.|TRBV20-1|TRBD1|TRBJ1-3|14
CSVKGTDSGNTIYF
TGCAGTGTTAAGGGGACAGACTCTGGAAACACCATATATTTT
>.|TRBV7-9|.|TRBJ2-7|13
CASSLGGSAEQYF
TGTGCCAGCAGCTTAGGAGGAAGCGCCGAGCAGTACTTC
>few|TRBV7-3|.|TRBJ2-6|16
CATREIQGSGANVLTF
TGTGCCACCAGGGAAATACAGGGATCTGGGGCCAACGTCCTGACTTTC
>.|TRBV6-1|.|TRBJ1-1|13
CAEGGSRNTEAFF
TGTGCCGAGGGGGGATCCCGGAACACTGAAGCTTTCTTT
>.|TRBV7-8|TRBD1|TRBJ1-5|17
CASSLAGGGVTNQPQHF
TGTGCCAGCAGCTTAGCGGGAGGGGGCGTAACCAATCAGCCCCAGCATTTT
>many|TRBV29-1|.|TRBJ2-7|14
CSVVLTGSSYEQYF
TGCAGCGTTGTTTTAACGGGGAGCTCCTACGAGCAGTACTTC
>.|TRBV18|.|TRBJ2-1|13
CASPSEEDNEQFF
TGTGCCAGCCCTAGCGAGGAAGACAATGAGCAGTTCTTC
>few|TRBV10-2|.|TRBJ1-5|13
CASSVGGGQPQHF
TGCGCCAGCAGTGTGGGGGGCGGGCAGCCCCAGCATTTT
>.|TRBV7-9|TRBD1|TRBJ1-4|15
CASSLTDRSNEKLFF
TGTGCCAGCAGCTTGACGGACAGGTCTAATGAAAAACTGTTTTTT
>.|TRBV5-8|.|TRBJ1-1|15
CASSLGYGGNAEAFF
TGTGCCAGCAGCTTGGGTTACGGGGGTAACGCTGAAGCTTTCTTT
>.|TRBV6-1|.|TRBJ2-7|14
CASSARLLNYEQYF
TGTGCCAGCAGTGCACGACTGTTAAACTACGAGCAGTACTTC
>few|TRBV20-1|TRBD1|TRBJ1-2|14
CSARERDRTYGYTF
TGCAGTGCTAGAGAAAGGGACAGGACTTATGGCTACACCTTC
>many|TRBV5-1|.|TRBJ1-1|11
CASALNTEAFF
TGCGCCAGCGCCCTGAACACTGAAGCTTTCTTT
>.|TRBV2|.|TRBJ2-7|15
CASSPRVDGTYEQYF
TGTGCCAGCAGTCCAAGGGTGGACGGCACCTACGAGCAGTACTTC
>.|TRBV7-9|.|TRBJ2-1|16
CATTRVRGASGHEQFF
TGTGCCACCACTCGTGTTAGGGGGGCGAGTGGTCATGAGCAGTTCTTC
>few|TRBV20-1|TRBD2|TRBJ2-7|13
CSARPGGGGEQYF
TGCAGTGCTAGACCCGGTGGCGGGGGCGAGCAGTACTTC
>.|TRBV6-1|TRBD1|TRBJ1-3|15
CASSYQPGQDAMVHF
TGTGCCAGCAGTTACCAACCGGGACAGGACGCCATGGTGCATTTT
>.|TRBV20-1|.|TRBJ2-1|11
CSALQNNEQFF
TGCAGTGCCCTTCAGAACAATGAGCAGTTCTTC
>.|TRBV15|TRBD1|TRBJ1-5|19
CATSSSRSGQGLNEQPQHF
TGTGCCACCAGCAGCTCCAGGTCGGGACAGGGGTTGAATGAGCAGCCCCAGCATTTT
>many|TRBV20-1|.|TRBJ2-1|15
CSAPREGEAHNEQFF
TGCAGTGCACCGAGGGAGGGGGAGGCCCACAATGAGCAGTTCTTC
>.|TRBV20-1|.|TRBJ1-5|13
CSASREGGQPQHF
TGCAGTGCTAGTAGAGAAGGCGGGCAGCCCCAGCATTTT
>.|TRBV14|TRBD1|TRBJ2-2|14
CASSQGQFTGELFF
TGTGCCAGCAGCCAGGGACAGTTCACCGGGGAGCTGTTTTTT
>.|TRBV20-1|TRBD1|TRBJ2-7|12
CSAGDRSYEQYF
TGCAGTGCTGGGGACAGGTCCTACGAGCAGTACTTC